The rows below give T cell receptor beta chains drawn from one sample of a study of blood T cell repertoires in COVID-19. Profiled with immunoSEQ multiplex PCR; TCRdb holds only in-frame clones, not every one. The sample carries 110,000 to 150,000 clones, 81% recorded once. The sample was peripheral blood. The receptor source for this set is a human donor in a cohort sampled during active COVID-19. Each CDR3 is given with its conserved first and last residue. Each record gives: D gene, J gene, V gene, clone size, CDR3 protein, CDR3 DNA. The D gene is left open where the match is weak. Where a row states a size, it is once, few, many or the class of an expanded clone; other rows omit it.

TRBD1,TRBJ1-3,TRBV28,-,CASNVNRGIAGNTIYF,TGTGCCAGCAACGTAAACAGGGGGATTGCTGGAAACACCATATATTTT
-,TRBJ2-7,TRBV5-6,once,CASTRLGPPDSYRGYEQYF,TGTGCCAGCACCCGACTAGGGCCACCCGATTCTTATAGGGGCTACGAGCAGTACTTC
-,TRBJ2-7,TRBV7-9,-,CASSLEYSGTGTGEQYF,TGTGCCAGCAGCTTAGAATACTCGGGGACTGGGACGGGGGAGCAGTACTTC
-,TRBJ1-2,TRBV20-1,-,CSAPVGYTF,TGCAGTGCTCCGGTTGGCTACACCTTC
TRBD1,TRBJ2-7,TRBV27,-,CASSSGTGFYYEQYF,TGTGCCAGCAGTTCCGGGACAGGGTTCTACTACGAGCAGTACTTC
TRBD2,TRBJ2-3,TRBV9,-,CASSVGTSGRKADTQYF,TGTGCCAGCAGCGTGGGGACTAGCGGGAGAAAGGCAGATACGCAGTATTTT
-,TRBJ2-7,TRBV3-1/TRBV3-2,-,CASGATGDREQYF,TGTGCCAGCGGGGCTACGGGGGACCGCGAGCAGTACTTC
TRBD2,TRBJ2-7,TRBV4-3,-,CASSQDFPGLYEQYF,TGCGCCAGCAGCCAAGATTTTCCGGGACTATACGAGCAGTACTTC
-,TRBJ2-1,TRBV10-3,-,CAISVSDNEQFF,TGTGCCATCAGTGTTAGCGACAATGAGCAGTTCTTC
TRBD2,TRBJ2-5,TRBV2,-,CASSTGLRETQYF,TGTGCCAGCAGCACGGGACTAAGGGAGACCCAGTACTTC
TRBD2,TRBJ2-3,TRBV28,-,CASSFDPLGREVGDTQYF,TGTGCCAGCAGTTTCGACCCCCTCGGGCGGGAGGTAGGAGATACGCAGTATTTT
-,TRBJ1-2,TRBV7-2,-,CASSLGTANYGYTF,TGTGCCAGCAGCTTAGGCACAGCTAACTATGGCTACACCTTC
-,TRBJ2-2,TRBV12-5,-,CASGFGGGFEDTGELFF,TGTGCTAGTGGTTTTGGGGGGGGCTTCGAGGACACCGGGGAGCTGTTTTTT
-,TRBJ1-5,TRBV28,-,CASSLHSGRGSNQPQHF,TGTGCCAGCAGTTTACATTCAGGGCGGGGTTCAAATCAGCCCCAGCATTTT
TRBD2,TRBJ2-7,TRBV5-4,once,CASSLGTSGRSYEQYF,TGTGCCAGCAGCCTCGGGACTAGCGGGAGGTCCTACGAGCAGTACTTC
TRBD2,TRBJ2-7,TRBV6-6,-,CASSYSWTSGRNEQYF,TGTGCCAGCAGTTACTCCTGGACTAGCGGGAGAAACGAGCAGTACTTC
-,TRBJ1-2,TRBV5-1,-,CASSPSGGENYGYTF,TGCGCCAGCAGCCCCTCGGGAGGGGAAAACTATGGCTACACCTTC
TRBD1,TRBJ2-5,TRBV20-1,-,CSAREPTGGRQETQYF,TGCAGTGCTCGTGAACCCACAGGGGGTCGTCAAGAGACCCAGTACTTC
TRBD2,TRBJ2-1,TRBV6-6,-,CASSPSAAGGNEQFF,TGTGCCAGCAGCCCTTCTGCGGCGGGAGGCAATGAGCAGTTCTTC
-,TRBJ2-1,TRBV18,few,CASSLGQRWEGYNEQFF,TGTGCCAGCTCACTCGGACAGCGGTGGGAGGGGTACAATGAGCAGTTCTTC
-,TRBJ2-7,TRBV5-1,-,CASSIRGAPYEQYF,TGCGCCAGCAGTATCAGGGGTGCACCCTACGAGCAGTACTTC
-,TRBJ1-2,TRBV9,few,CASSVDMLAANYGYTF,TGTGCCAGCAGCGTAGACATGTTGGCGGCAAACTATGGCTACACCTTC
-,TRBJ2-7,TRBV28,-,CASSLIVAEGVGLFYEQYF,TGTGCCAGCAGTTTAATTGTGGCAGAGGGAGTGGGTCTTTTCTACGAGCAGTACTTC
TRBD1,TRBJ2-5,TRBV5-1,-,CASSSGQAQETQYF,TGCGCCAGCAGCAGTGGACAGGCACAAGAGACCCAGTACTTC
TRBD2,TRBJ2-1,TRBV7-2,-,CASSSQSGLAGVGFF,TGTGCCAGCAGCTCCCAATCGGGACTAGCGGGAGTCGGGTTCTTC
-,TRBJ1-1,TRBV5-1,-,CASSATTNTEAFF,TGCGCCAGCAGCGCCACAACGAACACTGAAGCTTTCTTT
TRBD2,TRBJ2-7,TRBV4-2,-,CASSQETLAGGPGEQYF,TGTGCCAGCAGCCAAGAAACATTAGCGGGAGGGCCTGGCGAGCAGTACTTC
TRBD1,TRBJ2-5,TRBV7-6,-,CASTSGTGGRETQYF,TGTGCCAGCACCTCCGGGACAGGGGGCCGAGAGACCCAGTACTTC
TRBD1,TRBJ2-5,TRBV29-1,many,CSVEAPTGWQETQYF,TGCAGCGTTGAAGCACCGACAGGGTGGCAAGAGACCCAGTACTTC
TRBD1,TRBJ1-2,TRBV5-1,-,CASSKDREGYTF,TGCGCCAGCAGTAAGGACAGGGAAGGCTACACCTTC
TRBD2,TRBJ2-3,TRBV19,-,CASSISGRGSDTQYF,TGTGCCAGTAGTATTAGCGGGAGGGGCTCAGATACGCAGTATTTT
-,TRBJ2-5,TRBV5-1,-,CASSFGSGETQYF,TGCGCCAGCAGCTTCGGGAGCGGGGAGACCCAGTACTTC
TRBD2,TRBJ2-7,TRBV7-9,-,CASSQLAGVGLEQYF,TGTGCCAGCAGCCAGCTAGCGGGAGTGGGCCTCGAGCAGTACTTC
TRBD1,TRBJ2-4,TRBV4-2,few,CASSPRDSDSLAKNIQYF,TGTGCCAGCAGCCCCCGGGACAGTGACTCACTAGCCAAAAACATTCAGTACTTC
-,TRBJ1-5,TRBV6-1,-,CASSALLGTFGNQPQHF,TGTGCCAGCAGTGCCCTCCTCGGGACATTCGGCAATCAGCCCCAGCATTTT
-,TRBJ2-5,TRBV7-3,-,CASSRDRHQETQYF,TGTGCCAGCAGCCGAGACAGGCACCAAGAGACCCAGTACTTC
-,TRBJ2-3,TRBV7-3,-,CASSLTRSTDTQYF,TGTGCCAGCAGCCTGACTCGAAGCACAGATACGCAGTATTTT
-,TRBJ2-5,TRBV5-5,-,CASSLQGVDETQYF,TGTGCCAGCAGCTTACAGGGAGTAGACGAGACCCAGTACTTC
-,TRBJ2-7,TRBV5-3,-,CARSLRVRTETYEQYF,TGTGCCAGAAGCTTGAGAGTGAGGACAGAGACCTACGAGCAGTACTTC
TRBD2,TRBJ2-7,TRBV6-1,-,CASSEALAGGPDEQYF,TGTGCCAGCAGTGAAGCGTTAGCGGGAGGGCCAGACGAGCAGTACTTC
TRBD2,TRBJ2-1,TRBV7-2,few,CASSLDSSGSSYNEQFF,TGTGCCAGCAGCTTAGACTCCAGCGGGAGCTCCTACAATGAGCAGTTCTTC
-,TRBJ2-6,TRBV7-2,-,CASSLPYGSGANVLTF,TGTGCCAGCAGCTTACCATACGGGTCTGGGGCCAACGTCCTGACTTTC
-,TRBJ2-7,TRBV18,-,CASSPPTGPDYEQYF,TGTGCCAGCTCACCACCGACAGGCCCAGACTACGAGCAGTACTTC
TRBD1,TRBJ2-7,TRBV19,-,CASSYGQGRGEQYF,TGTGCCAGTAGTTACGGACAGGGGCGGGGCGAGCAGTACTTC